This TCR beta chain came from a study of blood T cell repertoires in COVID-19. This CDR3 has 14 residues. Trimming cost V 3 bases and J 5 bases, with 12 bases left between them. In germline, CDR1 is SGDLS, CDR2 YYNGEE. How the authors handled the data: Reference gene primer amplification yielded estimated nucleated cell counts. Generated by immunoSEQ multiplex PCR, the TCRdb table keeps only in-frame clones and is missing some. V, J and clone size were drawn from that table, and D and trimming were deduced from the DNA. The sample shows roughly 100,000 clones, 84% of them seen only once. The sample comprised peripheral blood. This TCR was recovered from a man in his 60s with acute or convalescent COVID-19. The V and J genes are TRBV9 and TRBJ2-1, with a tentative D call TRBD2 (5 bases). DNA of the CDR3: TGTGCCAGCAGCGCTCGAAGGAGGCACAATGAGCAGTTCTTC. This codes for CASSARRRHNEQFF.